This T cell receptor beta chain derives from a study of T-cell memory formation after mild COVID-19. In this sample, this clonotype turned up a few times. Antigen unknown. Study outcomes and limitations: Nothing showed for sure that second-wave clones peaking on day 37 were SARS-CoV-2 specific. Contracting CD4+ clones were located mainly in CM and EM, and CD8+ clones in EMRA.

A single record per CDR3 protein comes from TCRdb applying MiXCR to the 5' RACE reads. This sample has approximately 190,000 distinct CDR3 sequences, with approximately 16% found just once. Trimming at V came to 3 bases and at J to 5 bases, leaving 9 bases not matched to a gene. The CDR3 extends over 17 amino acids. Germline V gives CDR1 SGHNT, CDR2 YYREEE (reference sequence). V gene TRBV5-4 combines with J gene TRBJ2-1; the match to TRBD2 covers 12 bases. Sequencing used PBMCs or a T cell subset sorted from them (not recorded which). The TCR originated in an adult woman who had mild COVID-19 (a few samples of this study predate the infection). Cell type and time point are not known. The chain's CDR3 is CASSYGLAGPQDNEQFF. Here the CDR3 DNA reads TGTGCCAGCAGCTACGGACTAGCGGGGCCGCAGGACAATGAGCAGTTCTTC.